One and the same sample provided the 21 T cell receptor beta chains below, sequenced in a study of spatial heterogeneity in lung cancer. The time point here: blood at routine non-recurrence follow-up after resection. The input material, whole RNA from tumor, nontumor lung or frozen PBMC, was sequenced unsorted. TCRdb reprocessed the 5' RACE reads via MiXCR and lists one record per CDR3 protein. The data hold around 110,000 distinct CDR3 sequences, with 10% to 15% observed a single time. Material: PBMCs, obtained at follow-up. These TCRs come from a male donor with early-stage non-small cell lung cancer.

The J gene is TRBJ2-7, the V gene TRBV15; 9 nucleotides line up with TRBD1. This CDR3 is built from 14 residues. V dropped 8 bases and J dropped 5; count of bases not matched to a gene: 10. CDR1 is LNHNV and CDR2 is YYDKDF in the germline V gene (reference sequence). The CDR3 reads CATAPTGGINEQYF. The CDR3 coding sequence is TGTGCCACCGCACCGACAGGGGGGATTAACGAGCAGTACTTC. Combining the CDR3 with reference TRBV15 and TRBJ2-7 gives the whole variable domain DAMVIQNPRYQVTQFGKPVTLSCSQTLNHNVMYWYQQKSSQAPKLLFHYYDKDFNNEADTPDNFQSRRPNTSFCFLDIRSPGLGDTAMYLCATAPTGGINEQYFGPGTRLTVT.

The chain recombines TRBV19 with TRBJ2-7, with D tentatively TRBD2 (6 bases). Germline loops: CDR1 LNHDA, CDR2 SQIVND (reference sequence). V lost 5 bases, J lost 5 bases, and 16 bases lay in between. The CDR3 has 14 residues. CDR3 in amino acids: CASSRDSRGDEQYF. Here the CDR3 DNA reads TGTGCCAGTAGTCGGGACTCCCGAGGCGACGAGCAGTACTTC. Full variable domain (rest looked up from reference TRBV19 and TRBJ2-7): DGGITQSPKYLFRKEGQNVTLSCEQNLNHDAMYWYRQDPGQGLRLIYYSQIVNDFQKGDIAEGYSVSREKKESFPLTVTSAQKNPTAFYLCASSRDSRGDEQYFGPGTRLTVT.

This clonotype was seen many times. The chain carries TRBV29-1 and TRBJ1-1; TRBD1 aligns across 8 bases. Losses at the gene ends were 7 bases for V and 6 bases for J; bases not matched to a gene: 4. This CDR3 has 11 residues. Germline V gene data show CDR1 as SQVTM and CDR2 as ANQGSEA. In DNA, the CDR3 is TGCAGCGGTCTGACAGGGGCTGAAGCTTTCTTT. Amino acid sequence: CSGLTGAEAFF. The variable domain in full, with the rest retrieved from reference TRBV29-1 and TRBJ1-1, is SAVISQKPSRDICQRGTSLTIQCQVDSQVTMMFWYRQQPGQSLTLIATANQGSEATYESGFVIDKFPISRPNLTFSTLTVSNMSPEDSSIYLCSGLTGAEAFFGQGTRLTVV.

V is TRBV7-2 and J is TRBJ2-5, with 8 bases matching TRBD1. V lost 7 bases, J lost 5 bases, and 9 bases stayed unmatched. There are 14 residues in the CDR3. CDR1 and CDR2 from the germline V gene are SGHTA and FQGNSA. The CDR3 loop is CASTPGGRRETQYF. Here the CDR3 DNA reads TGTGCCAGCACCCCAGGGGGCCGTCGGGAGACCCAGTACTTC.

For the CDR3, the DNA is TGTGCCAGCAGCTTGGCCCCCAGGGAGAATGAAAAACTGTTTTTT. Translation gives CASSLAPRENEKLFF. V usage is TRBV5-5 and J usage is TRBJ1-4, with a possible D match to TRBD1 (5 bases). V lost 0 bases and J lost 5, with 11 bases in between. The germline V gene encodes CDR1 SGHKS and CDR2 YYEKEE (reference sequence). The CDR3 totals 15 residues.

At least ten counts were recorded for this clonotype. Here the CDR3 DNA reads TGCAGCGTTACGAGACAGGGAATATCCTACGAGCAGTACTTC. This codes for CSVTRQGISYEQYF. The V and J genes are TRBV29-1 and TRBJ2-7, with 7 bases lining up with TRBD1. CDR3 length: 14 amino acids. V was clipped by 5 bases and J by 1 base; unmatched bases: 8. CDR1 and CDR2 (germline): SQVTM, ANQGSEA.

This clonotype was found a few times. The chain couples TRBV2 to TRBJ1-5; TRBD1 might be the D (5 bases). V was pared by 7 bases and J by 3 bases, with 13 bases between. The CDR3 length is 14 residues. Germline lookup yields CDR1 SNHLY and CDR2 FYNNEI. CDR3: CASKPGLPNQPQHF. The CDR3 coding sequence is TGTGCCAGCAAACCGGGACTTCCCAATCAGCCCCAGCATTTT. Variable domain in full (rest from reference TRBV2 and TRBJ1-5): EPEVTQTPSHQVTQMGQEVILRCVPISNHLYFYWYRQILGQKVEFLVSFYNNEISEKSEIFDDQFSVERPDGSNFTLKIRSTKLEDSAMYFCASKPGLPNQPQHFGDGTRLSIL.

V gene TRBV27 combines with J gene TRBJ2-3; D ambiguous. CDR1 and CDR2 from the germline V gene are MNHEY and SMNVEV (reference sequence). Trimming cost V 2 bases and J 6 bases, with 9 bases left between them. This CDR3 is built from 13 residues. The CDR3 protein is CASSLKSGDTQYF. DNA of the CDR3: TGTGCCAGCAGTTTAAAGTCCGGGGATACGCAGTATTTT.

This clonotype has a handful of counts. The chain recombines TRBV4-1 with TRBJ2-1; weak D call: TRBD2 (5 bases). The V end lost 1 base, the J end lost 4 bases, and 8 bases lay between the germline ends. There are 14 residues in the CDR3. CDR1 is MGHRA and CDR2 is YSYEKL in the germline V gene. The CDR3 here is CASSQVPGYNEQFF. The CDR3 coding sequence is TGCGCCAGCAGCCAAGTCCCGGGGTACAATGAGCAGTTCTTC.

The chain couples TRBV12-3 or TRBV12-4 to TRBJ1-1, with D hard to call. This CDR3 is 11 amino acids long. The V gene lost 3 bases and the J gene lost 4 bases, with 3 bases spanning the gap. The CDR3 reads CASSFGTEAFF. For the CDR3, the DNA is TGTGCCAGCAGTTTTGGCACTGAAGCTTTCTTT.

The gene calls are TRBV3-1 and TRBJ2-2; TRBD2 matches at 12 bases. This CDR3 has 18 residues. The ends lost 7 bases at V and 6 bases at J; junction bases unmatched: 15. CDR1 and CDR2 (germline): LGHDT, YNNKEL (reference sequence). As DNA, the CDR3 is TGTGCCAGCACCCGGACTAGCGGGGACGGCGGAAGGTCCGGGGAGCTGTTTTTT. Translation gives CASTRTSGDGGRSGELFF.

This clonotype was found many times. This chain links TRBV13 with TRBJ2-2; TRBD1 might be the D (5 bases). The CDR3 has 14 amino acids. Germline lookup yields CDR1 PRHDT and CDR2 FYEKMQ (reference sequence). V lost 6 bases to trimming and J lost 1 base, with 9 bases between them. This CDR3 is CASRVGENTGELFF. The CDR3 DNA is TGTGCCAGCAGGGTAGGGGAGAACACCGGGGAGCTGTTTTTT.

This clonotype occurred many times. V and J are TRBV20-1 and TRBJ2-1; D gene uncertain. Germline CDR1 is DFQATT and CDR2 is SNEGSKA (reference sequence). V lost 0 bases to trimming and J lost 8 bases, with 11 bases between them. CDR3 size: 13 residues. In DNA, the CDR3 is TGCAGTGCTAGAGAAGGCTCACGACATGAGCAGTTCTTC. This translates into CSAREGSRHEQFF.

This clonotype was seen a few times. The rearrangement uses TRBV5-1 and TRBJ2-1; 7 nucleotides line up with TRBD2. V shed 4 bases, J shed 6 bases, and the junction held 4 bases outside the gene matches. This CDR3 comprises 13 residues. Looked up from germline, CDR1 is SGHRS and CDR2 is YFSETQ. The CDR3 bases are TGCGCCAGCAGCCTGGGGACTATCAATGAGCAGTTCTTC. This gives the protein CASSLGTINEQFF. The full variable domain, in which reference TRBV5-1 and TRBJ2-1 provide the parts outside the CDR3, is KAGVTQTPRYLIKTRGQQVTLSCSPISGHRSVSWYQQTPGQGLQFLFEYFSETQRNKGNFPGRFSGRQFSNSRSEMNVSTLELGDSALYLCASSLGTINEQFFGPGTRLTVL.

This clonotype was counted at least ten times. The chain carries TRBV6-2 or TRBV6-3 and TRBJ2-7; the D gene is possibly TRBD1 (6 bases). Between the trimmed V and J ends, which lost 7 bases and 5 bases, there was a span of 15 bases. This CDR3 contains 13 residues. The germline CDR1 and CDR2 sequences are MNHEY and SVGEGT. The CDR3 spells CASTVDSLHEQYF. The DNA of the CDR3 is TGTGCCAGCACCGTGGACAGTCTCCACGAGCAGTACTTC.

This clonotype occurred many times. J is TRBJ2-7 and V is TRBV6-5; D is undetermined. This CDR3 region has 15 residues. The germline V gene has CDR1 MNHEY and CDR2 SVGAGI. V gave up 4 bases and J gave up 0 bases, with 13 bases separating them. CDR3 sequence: CASSLSVSSSYEQYF. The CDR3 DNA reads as TGTGCCAGCAGTTTGTCGGTCTCGAGCTCCTACGAGCAGTACTTC.

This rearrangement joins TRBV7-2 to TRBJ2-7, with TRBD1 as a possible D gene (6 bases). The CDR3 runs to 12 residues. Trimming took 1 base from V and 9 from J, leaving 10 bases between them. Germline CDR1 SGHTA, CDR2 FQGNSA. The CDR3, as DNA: TGTGCCAGCAGCTTAGGGGGACATTGGCAGTACTTC. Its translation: CASSLGGHWQYF.

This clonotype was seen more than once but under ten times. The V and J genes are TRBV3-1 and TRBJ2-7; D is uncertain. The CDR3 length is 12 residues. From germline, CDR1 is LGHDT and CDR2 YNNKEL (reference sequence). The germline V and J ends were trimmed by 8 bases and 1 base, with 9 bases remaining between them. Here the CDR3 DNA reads TGTGCCAGCGGGCATGGTTCCTACGAGCAGTACTTC. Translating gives CASGHGSYEQYF.

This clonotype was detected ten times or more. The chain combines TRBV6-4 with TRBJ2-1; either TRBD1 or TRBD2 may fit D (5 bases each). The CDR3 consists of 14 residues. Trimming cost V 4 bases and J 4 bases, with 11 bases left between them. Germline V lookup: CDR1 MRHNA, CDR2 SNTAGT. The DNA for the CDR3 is TGTGCCAGCAGTGTCGATTGGGGGTACAATGAGCAGTTCTTC. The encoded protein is CASSVDWGYNEQFF.

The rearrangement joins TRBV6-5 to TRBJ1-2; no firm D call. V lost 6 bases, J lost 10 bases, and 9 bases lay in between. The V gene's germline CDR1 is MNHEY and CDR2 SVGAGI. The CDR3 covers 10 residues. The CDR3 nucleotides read TGTGCCAGCAGAAATCAGTACTACACCTTC. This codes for CASRNQYYTF.

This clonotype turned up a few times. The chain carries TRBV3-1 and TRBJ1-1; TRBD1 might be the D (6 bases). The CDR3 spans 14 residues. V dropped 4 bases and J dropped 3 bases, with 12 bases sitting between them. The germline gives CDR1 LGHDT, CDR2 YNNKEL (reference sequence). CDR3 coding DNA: TGTGCCAGCAGCCTTCACACAGGGTACACTGAAGCTTTCTTT. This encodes CASSLHTGYTEAFF.